The rows below give T cell receptor beta chains drawn from one sample of a study of type 1 regulatory T cells. One entry per CDR3 protein results from TCRdb running MiXCR on the reads. The sample carries some 89,000 distinct CDR3 sequences, about a third recorded once. Sequenced sample: CD4+ T cells, either the whole sample or a sorted fraction (not recorded which). The origin of the receptors is a human donor in good health. Each CDR3 is given with its conserved first and last residue. The D gene is left open where the match is weak. Clone size appears in some rows only: once, few, many, or a class for an expanded clone.

j_call: TRBJ2-5
v_call: TRBV27
cdr3_length: 15
clone_size: -
d_call: TRBD1
cdr3_aa: CASSRRADRVEAQYF
cdr3_nt: TGTGCCAGCAGTCGGCGGGCAGACAGGGTTGAGGCCCAGTACTTC

j_call: TRBJ2-3
v_call: TRBV7-2
cdr3_length: 14
clone_size: many
d_call: TRBD2
cdr3_aa: CASSLASGSGTQYF
cdr3_nt: TGTGCCAGCAGCTTAGCTAGCGGGAGCGGTACGCAGTATTTT

j_call: TRBJ2-7
v_call: TRBV2
cdr3_length: 14
clone_size: -
d_call: -
cdr3_aa: CASSEVQVTYEQYF
cdr3_nt: TGTGCCAGCAGTGAAGTCCAGGTTACCTACGAGCAGTACTTC

j_call: TRBJ1-1
v_call: TRBV19
cdr3_length: 12
clone_size: -
d_call: -
cdr3_aa: CASSTLGTEAFF
cdr3_nt: TGTGCCAGTAGTACCCTTGGCACTGAAGCTTTCTTT

j_call: TRBJ2-7
v_call: TRBV20-1
cdr3_length: 13
clone_size: few
d_call: TRBD1
cdr3_aa: CSSPGQADYEQYF
cdr3_nt: TGCAGTTCACCGGGACAGGCTGACTACGAGCAGTACTTC

j_call: TRBJ2-1
v_call: TRBV19
cdr3_length: 12
clone_size: -
d_call: -
cdr3_aa: CASSPRDNEQFF
cdr3_nt: TGTGCCAGTAGTCCGAGGGACAATGAGCAGTTCTTC

j_call: TRBJ2-1
v_call: TRBV7-8
cdr3_length: 16
clone_size: few
d_call: -
cdr3_aa: CASSLVDSGNYNEQFF
cdr3_nt: TGTGCCAGCAGCTTAGTAGACAGTGGGAACTACAATGAGCAGTTCTTC

j_call: TRBJ1-2
v_call: TRBV5-5
cdr3_length: 17
clone_size: -
d_call: -
cdr3_aa: CDSSLEPQGQTNYGYTF
cdr3_nt: TGTGACAGCAGCTTGGAACCCCAGGGACAAACAAACTATGGCTACACCTTC

j_call: TRBJ1-1
v_call: TRBV12-3/TRBV12-4
cdr3_length: 15
clone_size: -
d_call: -
cdr3_aa: CASSLVGGGNTEAFF
cdr3_nt: TGTGCCAGCAGTTTAGTTGGAGGAGGGAACACTGAAGCTTTCTTT

j_call: TRBJ2-6
v_call: TRBV5-4
cdr3_length: 16
clone_size: -
d_call: -
cdr3_aa: CASSPRASTGANVLTF
cdr3_nt: TGTGCCAGCAGCCCCCGGGCCTCTACAGGGGCCAACGTCCTGACTTTC

j_call: TRBJ2-7
v_call: TRBV20-1
cdr3_length: 12
clone_size: many
d_call: -
cdr3_aa: CSTGGNSYEQYF
cdr3_nt: TGCAGTACAGGCGGAAACTCCTACGAGCAGTACTTC

j_call: TRBJ2-6
v_call: TRBV11-2
cdr3_length: 15
clone_size: -
d_call: -
cdr3_aa: CASSPPNSGANVLTF
cdr3_nt: TGTGCCAGCAGCCCACCAAACTCTGGGGCCAACGTCCTGACTTTC

j_call: TRBJ2-7
v_call: TRBV29-1
cdr3_length: 12
clone_size: few
d_call: TRBD1
cdr3_aa: CSTGDSIYEQYF
cdr3_nt: TGCAGCACCGGGGACAGCATCTACGAGCAGTACTTC

j_call: TRBJ2-6
v_call: TRBV4-1
cdr3_length: 20
clone_size: few
d_call: -
cdr3_aa: CASSQEWGGQGAPGANVLTF
cdr3_nt: TGCGCCAGCAGCCAAGAATGGGGGGGGCAGGGGGCTCCTGGGGCCAACGTCCTGACTTTC

j_call: TRBJ2-1
v_call: TRBV7-8
cdr3_length: 14
clone_size: -
d_call: TRBD1
cdr3_aa: CASSPIQGAGEQFF
cdr3_nt: TGTGCCAGCAGCCCTATACAGGGGGCTGGTGAGCAGTTCTTC

j_call: TRBJ2-2
v_call: TRBV6-4
cdr3_length: 16
clone_size: -
d_call: TRBD2
cdr3_aa: CASSDSQREGTGELFF
cdr3_nt: TGTGCCAGCAGTGACTCCCAGCGGGAGGGAACCGGGGAGCTGTTTTTT

j_call: TRBJ2-4
v_call: TRBV5-1
cdr3_length: 16
clone_size: few
d_call: TRBD1
cdr3_aa: CASSLEGQGAKNIQYF
cdr3_nt: TGCGCCAGCAGCTTGGAGGGACAGGGGGCCAAAAACATTCAGTACTTC

j_call: TRBJ2-1
v_call: TRBV6-6
cdr3_length: 14
clone_size: -
d_call: -
cdr3_aa: CASSYSIASDEQFF
cdr3_nt: TGTGCCAGCAGTTACTCGATAGCGAGCGATGAGCAGTTCTTC

j_call: TRBJ2-3
v_call: TRBV5-1
cdr3_length: 15
clone_size: many
d_call: -
cdr3_aa: CASSLRNLGTDTQYF
cdr3_nt: TGCGCCAGCAGCTTGAGGAACTTAGGCACAGATACGCAGTATTTT

j_call: TRBJ2-5
v_call: TRBV6-5
cdr3_length: 14
clone_size: -
d_call: -
cdr3_aa: CASSYIGKWGTQYF
cdr3_nt: TGTGCCAGCAGTTACATCGGAAAATGGGGGACCCAGTACTTC

j_call: TRBJ2-4
v_call: TRBV20-1
cdr3_length: 15
clone_size: few
d_call: TRBD1
cdr3_aa: CSASGTGVAKNIQYF
cdr3_nt: TGCAGTGCTAGCGGGACAGGGGTTGCCAAAAACATTCAGTACTTC

j_call: TRBJ1-2
v_call: TRBV7-9
cdr3_length: 14
clone_size: once
d_call: -
cdr3_aa: CASSFDGKNYGYTF
cdr3_nt: TGTGCCAGCAGCTTTGACGGGAAAAACTATGGCTACACCTTC

j_call: TRBJ2-5
v_call: TRBV5-8
cdr3_length: 13
clone_size: few
d_call: -
cdr3_aa: CASTQELGETQYF
cdr3_nt: TGTGCCAGCACGCAGGAATTAGGGGAGACCCAGTACTTC

j_call: TRBJ2-1
v_call: TRBV7-9
cdr3_length: 16
clone_size: few
d_call: -
cdr3_aa: CASSSVHRDSYNEQFF
cdr3_nt: TGTGCCAGCAGCTCAGTTCATCGGGACTCCTACAATGAGCAGTTCTTC

j_call: TRBJ2-1
v_call: TRBV28
cdr3_length: 12
clone_size: few
d_call: -
cdr3_aa: CASSSSRDGQFF
cdr3_nt: TGTGCCAGCAGTTCGAGCCGGGATGGGCAGTTCTTC

j_call: TRBJ2-7
v_call: TRBV12-3/TRBV12-4
cdr3_length: 13
clone_size: few
d_call: -
cdr3_aa: CASSLVNQYEQYF
cdr3_nt: TGTGCCAGCAGTTTAGTCAACCAGTACGAGCAGTACTTC

j_call: TRBJ1-1
v_call: TRBV29-1
cdr3_length: 13
clone_size: few
d_call: -
cdr3_aa: CSVEPPTASSAFF
cdr3_nt: TGCAGCGTTGAACCCCCGACAGCCTCCTCCGCTTTCTTT

j_call: TRBJ2-2
v_call: TRBV19
cdr3_length: 16
clone_size: few
d_call: -
cdr3_aa: CASSIVGASNTGELFF
cdr3_nt: TGTGCCAGTAGTATAGTAGGCGCTTCGAACACCGGGGAGCTGTTTTTT

j_call: TRBJ2-3
v_call: TRBV12-3/TRBV12-4
cdr3_length: 14
clone_size: -
d_call: TRBD2
cdr3_aa: CASSQREGTDTQYF
cdr3_nt: TGTGCCAGCAGTCAACGGGAGGGCACAGATACGCAGTATTTT

j_call: TRBJ2-7
v_call: TRBV20-1
cdr3_length: 12
clone_size: -
d_call: -
cdr3_aa: CSGDGDDYEQYF
cdr3_nt: TGCAGTGGAGACGGGGACGACTACGAGCAGTACTTC

j_call: TRBJ2-2
v_call: TRBV7-2
cdr3_length: 14
clone_size: few
d_call: -
cdr3_aa: CASSLDGAPGELFF
cdr3_nt: TGTGCCAGCAGCTTAGATGGGGCCCCCGGGGAGCTGTTTTTT

j_call: TRBJ1-2
v_call: TRBV5-1
cdr3_length: 14
clone_size: -
d_call: -
cdr3_aa: CASSLRGGGYGYTF
cdr3_nt: TGCGCCAGCAGCTTGCGGGGGGGAGGATATGGCTACACCTTC

j_call: TRBJ2-7
v_call: TRBV9
cdr3_length: 14
clone_size: -
d_call: -
cdr3_aa: CASSAQGWSYEQYF
cdr3_nt: TGTGCCAGCAGCGCACAGGGTTGGTCCTACGAGCAGTACTTC

j_call: TRBJ1-6
v_call: TRBV2
cdr3_length: 15
clone_size: -
d_call: TRBD1
cdr3_aa: CASGTGYQLNSPLHF
cdr3_nt: TGTGCCAGCGGGACAGGGTACCAACTCAATTCACCCCTCCACTTT

j_call: TRBJ2-7
v_call: TRBV7-9
cdr3_length: 11
clone_size: -
d_call: -
cdr3_aa: CASSDLYEQYF
cdr3_nt: TGTGCCAGCAGCGACTTATACGAGCAGTACTTC

j_call: TRBJ2-1
v_call: TRBV20-1
cdr3_length: 13
clone_size: -
d_call: TRBD2
cdr3_aa: CSASASGYNEQFF
cdr3_nt: TGCAGTGCTAGTGCTAGCGGATATAATGAGCAGTTCTTC

j_call: TRBJ2-2
v_call: TRBV5-1
cdr3_length: 16
clone_size: once
d_call: TRBD1
cdr3_aa: CASSRGTGGFTGELFF
cdr3_nt: TGCGCCAGCAGCCGGGGGACAGGGGGCTTCACCGGGGAGCTGTTTTTT

j_call: TRBJ2-7
v_call: TRBV20-1
cdr3_length: 13
clone_size: -
d_call: -
cdr3_aa: CSARLAGTYEQYF
cdr3_nt: TGCAGTGCTAGGCTTGCGGGTACCTACGAGCAGTACTTC

j_call: TRBJ2-7
v_call: TRBV20-1
cdr3_length: 11
clone_size: -
d_call: -
cdr3_aa: CSARDGRQQYF
cdr3_nt: TGCAGTGCTAGAGATGGGAGGCAGCAGTACTTC

j_call: TRBJ2-1
v_call: TRBV6-2/TRBV6-3
cdr3_length: 15
clone_size: many
d_call: TRBD2
cdr3_aa: CASSPSGTLYMEQFF
cdr3_nt: TGTGCCAGCAGTCCGAGCGGGACTCTCTATATGGAGCAGTTCTTC